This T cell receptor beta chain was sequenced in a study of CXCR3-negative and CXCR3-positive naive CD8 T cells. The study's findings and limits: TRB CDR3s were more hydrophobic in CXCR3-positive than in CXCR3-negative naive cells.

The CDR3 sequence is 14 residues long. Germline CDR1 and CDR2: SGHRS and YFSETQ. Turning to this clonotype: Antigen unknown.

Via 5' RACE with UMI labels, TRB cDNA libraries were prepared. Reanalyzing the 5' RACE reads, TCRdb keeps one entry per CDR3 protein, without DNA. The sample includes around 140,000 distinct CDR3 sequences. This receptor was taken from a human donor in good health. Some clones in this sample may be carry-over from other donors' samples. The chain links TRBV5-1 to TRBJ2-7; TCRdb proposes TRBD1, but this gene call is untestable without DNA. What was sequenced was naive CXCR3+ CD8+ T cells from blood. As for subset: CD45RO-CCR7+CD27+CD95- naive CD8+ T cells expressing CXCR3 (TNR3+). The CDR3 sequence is CASSLARGPYEQYF.